Listed here are 3 T cell receptor beta chains from one sample, sequenced in a study of radiation and T cells in renal cell carcinoma. The protocol was immunoSEQ multiplex PCR, while the TCRdb copy is restricted to in-frame clones and leaves out a portion. The profile shows 130,000 to 150,000 clones, 86% of them singletons. As for time point: blood 4 weeks post-SBRT, at nephrectomy. Described treatment: 15 Gy SBRT to primary tumor, nephrectomy 4 weeks later. Here the sequenced sample was blood, taken from a patient whose treatment included radiotherapy and nephrectomy. All receptors derive from a woman between 45 and 65 years old with renal cell carcinoma.

This rearrangement joins TRBV5-1 to TRBJ1-1; no reliable D call. The CDR3 has 16 amino acids. V was trimmed by 0 bases and J by 1 base, leaving 13 bases between them. The germline V gene encodes CDR1 SGHRS and CDR2 YFSETQ. The CDR3 reads CASSLALGQENTEAFF. The CDR3 nucleotides are TGCGCCAGCAGCTTGGCCTTAGGGCAGGAGAACACTGAAGCTTTCTTT.

The rearrangement links TRBV5-1 to TRBJ2-3; D might be TRBD2 (6 bases). Trimming removed 3 bases at V and 7 bases at J, with 12 bases between. Looked up from germline, CDR1 is SGHRS and CDR2 is YFSETQ. This CDR3 is 13 amino acids long. CDR3 sequence reads: CASSSGTGNTQYF. Here the CDR3 DNA reads TGCGCCAGCAGCTCCGGGACTGGAAATACGCAGTATTTT.

The table lists this clone with a few counts. The CDR3 DNA is TGTGCCAGCAGCTCCACAGGGAACGAGCAGTACTTC. Translation gives CASSSTGNEQYF. The gene calls are TRBV13 and TRBJ2-7; tentative D call: TRBD1 (6 bases). CDR1 and CDR2 from the germline V gene are PRHDT and FYEKMQ (reference sequence). There are 12 residues in the CDR3. V shed 4 bases and J shed 5 bases, with 9 bases lying between them.